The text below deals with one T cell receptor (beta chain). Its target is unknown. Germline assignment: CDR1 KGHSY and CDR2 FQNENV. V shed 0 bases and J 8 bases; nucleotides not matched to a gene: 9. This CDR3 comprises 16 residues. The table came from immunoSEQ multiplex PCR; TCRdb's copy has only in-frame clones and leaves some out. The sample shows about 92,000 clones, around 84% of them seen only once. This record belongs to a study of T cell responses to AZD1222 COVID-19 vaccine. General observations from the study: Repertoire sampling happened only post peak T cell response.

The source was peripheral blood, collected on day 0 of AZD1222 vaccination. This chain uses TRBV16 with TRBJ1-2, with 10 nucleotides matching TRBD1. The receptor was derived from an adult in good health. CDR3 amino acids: CASSQSAGLGQGGYTF. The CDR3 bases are TGTGCCAGCAGCCAATCGGCAGGCTTGGGACAGGGGGGCTACACCTTC.